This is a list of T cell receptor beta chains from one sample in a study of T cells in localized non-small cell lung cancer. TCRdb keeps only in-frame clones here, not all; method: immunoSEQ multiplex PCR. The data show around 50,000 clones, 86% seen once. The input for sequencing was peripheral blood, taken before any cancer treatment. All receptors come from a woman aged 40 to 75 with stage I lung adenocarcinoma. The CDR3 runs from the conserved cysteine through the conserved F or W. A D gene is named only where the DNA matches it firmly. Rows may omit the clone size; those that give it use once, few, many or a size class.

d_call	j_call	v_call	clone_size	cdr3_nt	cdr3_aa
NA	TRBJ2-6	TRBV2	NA	TGTGCCAGCAGGGACAGAGCTGGGGCCAACGTCCTGACTTTC	CASRDRAGANVLTF
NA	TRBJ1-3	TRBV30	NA	TGTGCCTGGAGTGTAGGTGGCGTTGGAAACACCATATATTTT	CAWSVGGVGNTIYF
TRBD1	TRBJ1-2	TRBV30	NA	TGTGCCTGGAGTCGGGACAGGGCGCTATACTATGGCTACACCTTC	CAWSRDRALYYGYTF
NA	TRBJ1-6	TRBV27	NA	TGTGCCAGCAATAGGGTGAGCTCCTATAATTCACCCCTCCACTTT	CASNRVSSYNSPLHF
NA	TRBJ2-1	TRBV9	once	TGTGCCAGCAGCGTAGCGGCCGGGTGGAATGAGCAGTTCTTC	CASSVAAGWNEQFF
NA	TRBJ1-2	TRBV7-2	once	TGTGCCAGCAGCTTAGTTCCGGGGCCGGGAGGCTACACCTTC	CASSLVPGPGGYTF
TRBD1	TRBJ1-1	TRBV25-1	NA	TGTGCCAGCAGTCCCTGGACAGGGGGCACTGAAGCTTTCTTT	CASSPWTGGTEAFF
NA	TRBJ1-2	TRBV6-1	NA	TGTGCCACCTACAGGGTTGCTGGCTACACCTTC	CATYRVAGYTF
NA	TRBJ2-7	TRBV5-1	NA	TGCGCCAGCAGCTTGGCCCCGACAGGTATCCACGAGCAGTACTTC	CASSLAPTGIHEQYF
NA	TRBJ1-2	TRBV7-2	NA	TGTGCCAGCTCATCCGGGGGTTCTTTTAACTATGGCTACACCTTC	CASSSGGSFNYGYTF
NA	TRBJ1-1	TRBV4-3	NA	TGCGCCAGCAGCCAAGTGGGCGGTAGATTCACTGAAGCTTTCTTT	CASSQVGGRFTEAFF
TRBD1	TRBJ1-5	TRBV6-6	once	TGTGCCAGCAGTGAGGGGACAGGGAATCAGCCCCAGCATTTT	CASSEGTGNQPQHF
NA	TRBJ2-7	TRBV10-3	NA	TGTGCCATGGGAGGACAGGCCAGCGATTACGAGCAGTACTTC	CAMGGQASDYEQYF
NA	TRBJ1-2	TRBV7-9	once	TGTGCCAGCAGCTTAAATGAGGGCTTGGGATTTAACTATGGCTACACCTTC	CASSLNEGLGFNYGYTF
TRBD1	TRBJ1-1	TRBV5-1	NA	TGCGCCAGCAGCCACCGGACAGGGCAAGCTTTCTTT	CASSHRTGQAFF
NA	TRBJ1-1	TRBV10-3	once	TGTGCCACCTTTAGGGGGAGTGGCACTGAAGCTTTCTTT	CATFRGSGTEAFF
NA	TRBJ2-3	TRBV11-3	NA	TGTGCCAGCAGGAGTGGCTTTGAAGATACGCAGTATTTT	CASRSGFEDTQYF
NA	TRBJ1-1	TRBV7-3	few	TGTGCCAGCAGCTTACTGGTACGTCTTGGGACTGAAGCTTTCTTT	CASSLLVRLGTEAFF
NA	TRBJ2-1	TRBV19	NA	TGTGCCAGTGCCAACTACAATGAGCAGTTCTTC	CASANYNEQFF
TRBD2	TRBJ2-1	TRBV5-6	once	TGTGCCAGTAGCCGGGGGAGGGATTCACAGTTCTTC	CASSRGRDSQFF
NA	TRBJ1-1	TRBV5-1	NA	TGCGCCAGCAGCGGGGACCTGAACACTGAAGCTTTCTTT	CASSGDLNTEAFF
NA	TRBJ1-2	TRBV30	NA	TGTGCCTGGATGCTCCTCCCGGGCAACTATGGCTACACCTTC	CAWMLLPGNYGYTF
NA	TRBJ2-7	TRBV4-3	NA	TGCGCCAGCAGCCAAGCTACAGGGCTGGTCACCTACGAGCAGTACTTC	CASSQATGLVTYEQYF
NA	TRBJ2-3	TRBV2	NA	TGTGCCAGCAGTGGAGGGGCTCTGGATACGCAGTATTTT	CASSGGALDTQYF
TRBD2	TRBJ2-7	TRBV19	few	TGTGCCAGTAGTGAAGTGACACTGACGGGGGGCGAGCAGTACTTC	CASSEVTLTGGEQYF
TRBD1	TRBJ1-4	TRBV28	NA	TGTGCCAGCAGTGCCCCCGGGACAGGGCGCGAAAAACTGTTTTTT	CASSAPGTGREKLFF
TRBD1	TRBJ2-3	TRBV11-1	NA	TGTGCCAGCAGCGGCCGGGACAGGGAAGGTCCGTTCACAGATACGCAGTATTTT	CASSGRDREGPFTDTQYF
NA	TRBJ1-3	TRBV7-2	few	TGTGCCAGCAGCTTTGGAGGCAGGCAGACTGGAAACACCATATATTTT	CASSFGGRQTGNTIYF
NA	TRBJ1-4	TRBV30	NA	TGTGCCTGGAGTAGGGGACCCTACGGGGAAAAACTGTTTTTT	CAWSRGPYGEKLFF
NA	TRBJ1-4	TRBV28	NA	TGTGCCAGCAGTTTAGGGTCATTTCATGGAAAACTGTTTTTT	CASSLGSFHGKLFF
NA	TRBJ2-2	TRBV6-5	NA	TGTGCCAGCAGTTTGCCCAGCGGTACACGCACCGGGGAGCTGTTTTTT	CASSLPSGTRTGELFF
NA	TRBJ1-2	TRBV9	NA	TGTGCCAGCAGCGTAGCGCGACTATATGGCTACACCTTC	CASSVARLYGYTF
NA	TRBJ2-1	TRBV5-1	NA	TGCGCCAGCAGCTTGGGAGCAGGGCCCAGCTCCTACAATGAGCAGTTCTTC	CASSLGAGPSSYNEQFF
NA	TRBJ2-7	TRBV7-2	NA	TGTGCCAGCAGCTTTGCGTTGGCAAGGGCCGAGCAGTACTTC	CASSFALARAEQYF
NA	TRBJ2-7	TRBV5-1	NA	TGCGCCAGCAGCTTGGCCGGGACCGATGCCTACGAGCAGTACTTC	CASSLAGTDAYEQYF
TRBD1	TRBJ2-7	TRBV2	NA	TGTGCCAGCAGGTTGACAGGGTCGGTTGAGCAGTACTTC	CASRLTGSVEQYF
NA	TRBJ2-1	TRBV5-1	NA	TGCGCCAGCAGCTTAGGGGCAGGGGAGGGGAATGAGCAGTTCTTC	CASSLGAGEGNEQFF
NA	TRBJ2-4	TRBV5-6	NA	TGTGCCAGCAGCTTTGGGACGGCAGCCAAAAACATTCAGTACTTC	CASSFGTAAKNIQYF
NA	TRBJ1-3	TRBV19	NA	TGTGCCAGTAGTATGGGCCAGCGTCCCGCCGGCTACTCCGTATATTTT	CASSMGQRPAGYSVYF
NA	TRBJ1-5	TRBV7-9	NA	TGTGCCAGCACGGATAGCAATCAGCCCCAGCATTTT	CASTDSNQPQHF
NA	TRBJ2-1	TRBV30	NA	TGTGCCTGGAGTGGAATGGACTCTCGAGGGGCCTCGAAGTTCTTC	CAWSGMDSRGASKFF
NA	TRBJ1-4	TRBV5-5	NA	TGTGCCAGCAGCTTCGGGCGTATTAATGAAAAACTGTTTTTT	CASSFGRINEKLFF
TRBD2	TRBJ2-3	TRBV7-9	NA	TGTGCCAGCAGCTTTCGGGGGGTCGGAGATACGCAGTATTTT	CASSFRGVGDTQYF
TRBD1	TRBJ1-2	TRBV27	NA	TGTGCCAGCAGTTTCCGGACAGGGGACAACTATGGCTACACCTTC	CASSFRTGDNYGYTF
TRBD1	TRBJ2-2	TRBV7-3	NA	TGTGCCAGCAGCCCAGGGGGCTCCGCGAACACCGGGGAGCTGTTTTTT	CASSPGGSANTGELFF
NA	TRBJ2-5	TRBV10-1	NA	TGCGCCAGCAGTGAGGAGTCTCACCAAGAGACCCAGTACTTC	CASSEESHQETQYF
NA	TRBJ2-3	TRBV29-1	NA	TGCAGCGTTGGGTTTAGCGTGGATACGCAGTATTTT	CSVGFSVDTQYF
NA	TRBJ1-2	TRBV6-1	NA	TGTGCCAGCAGTGACTTTAACAAAGGGGATGGCTACACCTTC	CASSDFNKGDGYTF
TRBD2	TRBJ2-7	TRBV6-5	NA	TGTGCCAGCAGGGCAGCGGGGGGCCACGAGCAGTACTTC	CASRAAGGHEQYF
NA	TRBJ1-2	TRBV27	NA	TGTGCCAGCAGGGCGCAACACAGGGTTGACTATGGCTACACCTTC	CASRAQHRVDYGYTF